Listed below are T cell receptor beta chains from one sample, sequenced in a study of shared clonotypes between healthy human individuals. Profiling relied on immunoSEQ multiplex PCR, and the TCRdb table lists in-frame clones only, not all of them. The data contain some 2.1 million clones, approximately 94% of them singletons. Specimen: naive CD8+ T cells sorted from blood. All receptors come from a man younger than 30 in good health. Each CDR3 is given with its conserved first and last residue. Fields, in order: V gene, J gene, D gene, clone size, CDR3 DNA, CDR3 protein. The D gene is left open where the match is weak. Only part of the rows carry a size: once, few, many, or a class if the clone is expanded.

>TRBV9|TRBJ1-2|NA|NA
TGTGCCAGCAGCGTAGGGGAAATTGACATAGCGAATGGCTACACCTTC
CASSVGEIDIANGYTF
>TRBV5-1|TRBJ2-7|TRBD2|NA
TGCGCCAGCAGCTTGGCTAGCGGGGGATACGAGCAGTACTTC
CASSLASGGYEQYF
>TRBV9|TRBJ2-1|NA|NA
TGTGCCAGCAGCGTAGATGGCAGTTTCAATGAGCAGTTCTTC
CASSVDGSFNEQFF
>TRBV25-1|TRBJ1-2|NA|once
TGTGCCAGCAGTGAACTCGGTCAGCAAATCTATGGCTACACCTTC
CASSELGQQIYGYTF
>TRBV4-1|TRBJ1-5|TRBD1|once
TGCGCCAGCAGTACCTGGACAGGGGGAGATCAGCCCCAGCATTTT
CASSTWTGGDQPQHF
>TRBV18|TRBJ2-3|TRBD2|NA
TGTGCCAGCTCACTGGCTAGCGGGGGTGATACGCAGTATTTT
CASSLASGGDTQYF
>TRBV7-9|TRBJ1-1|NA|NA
TGTGCCAGCAGCCTTCCTCCCTGGCAGGGTGGTACTGAAGCTTTCTTT
CASSLPPWQGGTEAFF
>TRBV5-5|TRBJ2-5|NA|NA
TGTGCCAGCAGCACCCTGGACATGTACCAAGAGACCCAGTACTTC
CASSTLDMYQETQYF
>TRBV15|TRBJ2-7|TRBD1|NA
TGTGCCACCAAGCTCCGGGACAGTTACGAGCAGTACTTC
CATKLRDSYEQYF
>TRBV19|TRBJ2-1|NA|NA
TGTGCCAGTAGTACGTTGCTTGAGCAGTTCTTC
CASSTLLEQFF
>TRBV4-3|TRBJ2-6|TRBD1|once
TGCGCCAGCAGCCAAGATATGGCGAGGGGGCCTGGGGCCAACGTCCTGACTTTC
CASSQDMARGPGANVLTF
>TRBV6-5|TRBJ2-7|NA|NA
TGTGCCAGCAGTTACTCGAGGGGGGGCTACGAGCAGTACTTC
CASSYSRGGYEQYF
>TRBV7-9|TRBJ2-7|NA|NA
TGTGCCAGCAGCTCAACTGGTAGCGGCTCCTACGAGCAGTACTTC
CASSSTGSGSYEQYF
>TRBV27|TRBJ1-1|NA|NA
TGTGCCAGCAGTTTAAGCTCGTTTTATTATGGGGGCGACGTGGGCACTGAAGCTTTCTTT
CASSLSSFYYGGDVGTEAFF
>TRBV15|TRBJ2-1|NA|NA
TGTGCCACCAGCAGAGAGCCAGGGACCTACAATGAGCAGTTCTTC
CATSREPGTYNEQFF
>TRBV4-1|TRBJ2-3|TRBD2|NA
TGCGCCAGCAGCCAAGATGGACTAGCGGGAGGGAGGACAGATACGCAGTATTTT
CASSQDGLAGGRTDTQYF
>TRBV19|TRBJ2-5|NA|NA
TGTGCCAGTAGTATAGATGGAGAAGAGACCCAGTACTTC
CASSIDGEETQYF
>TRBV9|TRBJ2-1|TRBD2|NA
TGTGCCAGCAGCGTCCTCCTAGCGGGGGGCCACAATGAGCAGTTCTTC
CASSVLLAGGHNEQFF
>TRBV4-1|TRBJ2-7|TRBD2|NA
TGCGCCAGCAGCCAAGCCCCTAGCGGGAGGGCCGACCTTGACTTC
CASSQAPSGRADLDF
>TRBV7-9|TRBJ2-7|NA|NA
TGTGCCAGCAGCTTAGGGAGGGTCTCCGATCCCTTC
CASSLGRVSDPF
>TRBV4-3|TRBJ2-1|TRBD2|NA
TGCGCCAGCAGCCAGTACGGGACTAGCTCCTACAATGAGCAGTTCTTC
CASSQYGTSSYNEQFF
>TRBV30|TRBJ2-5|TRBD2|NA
TGTGCCTGGACGGGCGGGGGGTACCAAGAGACCCAGTACTTC
CAWTGGGYQETQYF
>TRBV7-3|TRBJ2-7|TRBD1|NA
TGTGCCAGCAGCGCGCAGGGGGCAAGGGGCCACGAGCAGTACTTC
CASSAQGARGHEQYF
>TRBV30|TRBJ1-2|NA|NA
TGTGCCTGGAGTGTATATTGGCTTCCCGGCTACACCTTC
CAWSVYWLPGYTF
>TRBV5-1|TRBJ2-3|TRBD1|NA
TGCGCCAGCAGCCCGGACACAGGGGGAGGCTCATTTTTAGATACGCAGTATTTT
CASSPDTGGGSFLDTQYF
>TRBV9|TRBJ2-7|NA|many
TGTGCCAGCAGCGTAGAGGGTGGGGTGCCTTCCTACGAGCAGTACTTC
CASSVEGGVPSYEQYF
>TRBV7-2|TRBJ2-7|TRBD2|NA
TGTGCCAGAAACGACGGGACTAGCGGGACCGCGGAGCAGTACTTC
CARNDGTSGTAEQYF
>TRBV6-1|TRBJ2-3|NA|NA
TGTGCCAGCAGTGAATGGGCGGGTGTAGATACGCAGTATTTT
CASSEWAGVDTQYF
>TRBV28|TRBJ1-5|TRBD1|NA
TGTGCCAGCAGTGGAATAAACCGCGGACAGGGGATTGAAAGCAATCAGCCCCAGCATTTT
CASSGINRGQGIESNQPQHF
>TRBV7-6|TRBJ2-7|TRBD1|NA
TGTGCCAGCAGCCCCCGGGACAGTACGTACGAGCAGTACTTC
CASSPRDSTYEQYF
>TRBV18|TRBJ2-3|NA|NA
TGTGCCAGCTCAACTCCTAGAACCGATACGCAGTATTTT
CASSTPRTDTQYF
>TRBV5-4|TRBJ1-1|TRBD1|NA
TGTGCCAGCAAGACCGGGACAGGGGTCACTGAAGCTTTCTTT
CASKTGTGVTEAFF
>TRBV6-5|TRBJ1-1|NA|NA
TGTGCCAGCAGTTTCAGGGAGGGGAACACTGAAGCTTTCTTT
CASSFREGNTEAFF
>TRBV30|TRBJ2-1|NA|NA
TGTGCCTGGAGTCACGGGGGCTCCTACAATGAGCAGTTCTTC
CAWSHGGSYNEQFF
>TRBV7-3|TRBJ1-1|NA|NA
TGTGCCAGCAGCTTGACAGGAAACACTGAAGCTTTCTTT
CASSLTGNTEAFF
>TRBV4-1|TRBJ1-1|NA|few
TGCGCCAGCAGCCACTCGGGAAGAGGGGACACTGAAGCTTTCTTT
CASSHSGRGDTEAFF
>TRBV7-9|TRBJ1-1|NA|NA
TGTGCCAGCCACTACTTGGATAAGGACACTGAAGCTTTCTTT
CASHYLDKDTEAFF
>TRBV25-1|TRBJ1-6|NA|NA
TGTGCCAGCAGTGAATATAGCTCACCCCTCCACTTT
CASSEYSSPLHF
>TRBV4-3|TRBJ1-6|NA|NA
TGCGCCAGCAGCCCCGCCCTCCGGTCACCCCTCCACTTT
CASSPALRSPLHF
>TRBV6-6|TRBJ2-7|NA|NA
TGTGCCAGCAGTTACGCAGACAGGACCTACGAGCAGTACTTC
CASSYADRTYEQYF
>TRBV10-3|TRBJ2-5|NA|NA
TGTGCCATCAGTGATTCGGGTAGTGTAGAGACCCAGTACTTC
CAISDSGSVETQYF
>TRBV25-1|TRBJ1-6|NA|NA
TGTGCCAGCAGTGACACCGGCGGGCCATACCCCTCACCCCTCCACTTT
CASSDTGGPYPSPLHF
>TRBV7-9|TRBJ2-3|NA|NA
TGTGCCAGCAGTCCCGTACTAATGGAAGCAGATACGCAGTATTTT
CASSPVLMEADTQYF
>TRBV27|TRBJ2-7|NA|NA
TGTGCCAGCTTGTTCTGGGCCGACAGGCGCAACTCCTACGAGCAGTACTTC
CASLFWADRRNSYEQYF
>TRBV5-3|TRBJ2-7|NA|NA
TGTGCCAGAAGTTTATATCGACAGAGGGATCTCTACGAGCAGTACTTC
CARSLYRQRDLYEQYF
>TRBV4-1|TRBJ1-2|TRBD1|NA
TGCGCCAGCAGCCAAGTAGGGACAGGGGACTACACCTTC
CASSQVGTGDYTF
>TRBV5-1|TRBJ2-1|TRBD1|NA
TGCGCCAGCAGCTTGGTAGGACAGGGGGCAAATGAGCAGTTCTTC
CASSLVGQGANEQFF
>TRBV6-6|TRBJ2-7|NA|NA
TGTGCCAGCAGGGACAGTCTGTACTCCTACGAGCAGTACTTC
CASRDSLYSYEQYF
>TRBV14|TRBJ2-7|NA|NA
TGTGCCAGCAGCCAAGATGCCAGCTACGAGCAGTACTTC
CASSQDASYEQYF
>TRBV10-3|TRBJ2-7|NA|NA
TGTGCCATCAGTGAGTCTTGGGGGATCTCCTACGAGCAGTACTTC
CAISESWGISYEQYF